The present TCR beta chain was sequenced within a study of human T cells and chemical hapten exposure. The study's library attached unique molecular identifiers to single cDNA molecules. TCRdb itself ran the RACE reads through MiXCR, one entry per CDR3 protein. The sample yields 240,000 or so distinct CDR3 sequences, about 8.6% seen once. Findings and caveats of the study: DPC sensitization did not alter TCRs above 1 in 1000 frequency.

Germline-derived CDR1 and CDR2 are SNHLY and FYNNEI. The CDR3 runs 13 residues. V dropped 0 bases and J dropped 3 bases, with 5 bases sitting between them. Time point specified: pre-sensitization, week 0. The treatment here: therapeutic diphenylcyclopropenone sensitization with weekly scalp DPC. Alopecia patients deemed DPC-suitable, aged 18 to 70, excluding pregnancy. This clonotype was observed a handful of times. Its antigen is still unknown. This TCR came from a woman aged 35 to 49 with alopecia areata. Some clones in this sample may be carry-over from other donors' samples. The chain has TRBV2 and TRBJ1-1; no firm D call. The material was whole blood, obtained in connection with sensitization to the hapten diphenylcyclopropenone (DPC). The CDR3 DNA is TGTGCCAGCAGTGAAGCTGGGGACACTGAAGCTTTCTTT. It is translated as CASSEAGDTEAFF. The full variable domain, completed using reference TRBV2 and TRBJ1-1, is EPEVTQTPSHQVTQMGQEVILRCVPISNHLYFYWYRQILGQKVEFLVSFYNNEISEKSEIFDDQFSVERPDGSNFTLKIRSTKLEDSAMYFCASSEAGDTEAFFGQGTRLTVV.